This T cell receptor (beta chain) derives from a study of Graves' ophthalmopathy and Graves' hyperthyroidism. Study-level information: The authors collected peripheral blood at initial diagnosis, before any treatment.

RNA transcripts were the template, and TCR beta CDR3 regions were amplified from them. Investigators did first-round RT-PCR with HTBI primers, then second-round multiplex PCR. TCRdb reanalysed the multiplex PCR reads using MiXCR and keeps one entry per CDR3 protein. The repertoire includes some 250,000 distinct CDR3 sequences, about 47% of them detected once, and less than 60% sits in the top ten. Moderate-to-severe activity, CAS ≥3, NOSPECS ≥4 and duration under 3 months were recorded for donors with ophthalmopathy. Broader study findings: Discriminating ophthalmopathy from stable hyperthyroidism, a 13-signature model attained a sensitivity of under 90% and a specificity of about 81%.

This CDR3 is built from 14 residues. Germline values: CDR1 SQVTM, CDR2 ANQGSEA. As concerns this clonotype: Antigen specificity is unknown. A single base separates this from a much larger clone, so it may be a read error.

Specimen: peripheral blood. This chain uses TRBV29-1 with TRBJ1-1, with D perhaps matching TRBD1 (6 bases). This TCR came from an adult man with Graves' ophthalmopathy. As DNA, the CDR3 is TGCAGCGTTGAAAAGGGACACACGAACACTGAAGTTTTCTTT. Translation gives CSVEKGHTNTEVFF.